These 14 T cell receptor beta chains share one sample of origin, sequenced in a study of tumor-infiltrating lymphocytes in primary liver carcinoma. From about 0.5 ug of total RNA, TCR beta-specific cDNA was reverse-transcribed using a constant-region primer. Construction of TCR beta libraries relied on three successive nested multiplex PCR rounds employing slightly modified ARM-PCR. The first two PCR rounds used TRBV1-TRBV30 primers with a Cbeta primer, nine to eleven cycles each. MiXCR was run by TCRdb on the multiplex PCR reads, yielding one entry per CDR3 protein. The data show around 60,000 distinct CDR3 sequences, 71% seen once. Both RNA and DNA were isolated together from around 20-30 mg of bulk tissue that had not been sorted. Sequencing was performed on liver tumor tissue from sampling region 4. Documented subset: tumor region T4, right-lateral pole. These receptors were taken from a man aged 40-49 years with primary liver carcinoma and hepatitis B virus infection.

The rearrangement joins TRBV11-1 to TRBJ2-5; D might be TRBD2 (6 bases). This CDR3 is built from 14 residues. CDR1 and CDR2 (germline): SGHAT, FQDESV (reference sequence). Trimming shortened V by 6 bases and J by 11 bases, and 22 bases separated the two germline ends. The CDR3 sequence is CASSGRVEVGTQYF. The CDR3 DNA sequence: TGTGCCAGCAGTGGACGGGTGGAGGTGGGGACTCAGTACTTC.

Turning to this clonotype: The junction shows a germline mismatch at one end, possibly a read error. The chain recombines TRBV29-1 with TRBJ2-5; 13 nucleotides line up with TRBD2. The CDR3 sequence is 15 residues long. Germline loops: CDR1 SQVTM, CDR2 ANQGSEA. Written as DNA, the CDR3 is TGCAGTGTTCGGACTAGCGGGAGTTGGGCAGAGACCCTGTACTTC. Protein: CSVRTSGSWAETLYF.

With respect to this clonotype: One junction end does not reproduce the germline sequence, and a read error may be involved. V and J are TRBV5-1 and TRBJ1-1, with a tentative D call TRBD1 (6 bases). The germline V gene has CDR1 SGHRS and CDR2 YFSETQ. The CDR3 has 14 residues. As DNA, the CDR3 is TGCGCCAGCAGCTCTACAGGGTTTGGTACTGAAGCCTCCTTT. It specifies CASSSTGFGTEASF. The full variable domain, completed using reference TRBV5-1 and TRBJ1-1, is KAGVTQTPRYLIKTRGQQVTLSCSPISGHRSVSWYQQTPGQGLQFLFEYFSETQRNKGNFPGRFSGRQFSNSRSEMNVSTLELGDSALYLCASSSTGFGTEASFGQGTRLTVV.

As to this clonotype: This CDR3 is missing its conserved last phenylalanine or tryptophan, likely due to a read error. It is unclear where the CDR3 begins or ends on the DNA, so no DNA is shown, and the CDR3 is as TCRdb lists it. This chain links TRBV6-5 with TRBJ1-2; the table's TRBD1 call for D was not verified on the DNA. Termini included, the CDR3 measures 13 amino acids. CDR1 and CDR2 from the germline V gene are MNHEY and SVGAGI. CDR3 sequence: CASRQGQLGGFTL.

The rearrangement links TRBV7-8 to TRBJ1-1; possible D gene TRBD1, 6 bases. Trimming removed 4 bases from V and 4 bases from J, with 22 bases in between. This CDR3 is 17 amino acids long. Germline V gene data show CDR1 as SGHVS and CDR2 as FQNEAQ. The CDR3 DNA is TGTGCCAGCAGCTCACTTCAGGGGAACGGGGGTAGCACTGAAGCTTTCTTT. This gives the protein CASSSLQGNGGSTEAFF. Together with reference TRBV7-8 and TRBJ1-1, the CDR3 gives the full variable domain: GAGVSQSPRYKVAKRGQDVALRCDPISGHVSLFWYQQALGQGPEFLTYFQNEAQLDKSGLPSDRFFAERPEGSVSTLKIQRTQQEDSAVYLCASSSLQGNGGSTEAFFGQGTRLTVV.

Notes on this clonotype: A much larger clonotype is one base distant, so this may be a read error. The rearrangement joins TRBV6-5 to TRBJ2-6; 9 bases are shared with TRBD2. This CDR3 contains 18 residues. Germline V lookup: CDR1 MNHEY, CDR2 SVGAGI. CDR3 DNA sequence: TGTGCCAGCAGTTACTCGCGGGGGGGGCCCTCTGGGGCCGACGTCCTGACTTTC. This gives the protein CASSYSRGGPSGADVLTF.

As to this clonotype: Given the absence of the conserved phenylalanine or tryptophan at the CDR3 end, a read error is likely. The chain uses TRBV6-5 and TRBJ1-4; TRBD1 is a possible D gene (5 bases). CDR3 length: 16 amino acids. The germline gives CDR1 MNHEY, CDR2 SVGAGI. The CDR3 nucleotides read TGTGTCGGCAGTTACTCGACGGGGCAGGGTTATGAAAAACTGTTTTAT. Its translation is CVGSYSTGQGYEKLFY.

This clonotype was detected many times. CDR3 region: CASSLGLAGEQFF. The CDR3 region has the DNA TGTGCCAGCAGCTTAGGACTAGCCGGTGAGCAGTTCTTC. V gene TRBV11-2 combines with J gene TRBJ2-1, with 7 bases identical to TRBD2. The CDR3 sequence is 13 residues long. Germline values: CDR1 SGHAT, CDR2 FQNNGV. J lost 9 bases, V lost 1 base, and 3 bases had no gene match.

The chain combines TRBV7-9 with TRBJ2-3, with 16 bases that match TRBD2. The CDR3 is made up of 20 amino acids. J was trimmed by 4 bases and V by 6 bases; bases with no gene match: 16. Germline CDR1 reads SEHNR; CDR2 reads FQNEAQ (reference sequence). The CDR3, as DNA: TGTGCCAGCAGTTGGTCCCCGGGACTAGCGGGAGGGCCGGCTTCAGATACGCAGTATTTT. It yields the protein CASSWSPGLAGGPASDTQYF.

The sample holds one count of this clonotype. This chain uses TRBV11-2 with TRBJ2-7; 12 bases agree with TRBD2. Germline CDR1 is SGHAT and CDR2 is FQNNGV. The length of the CDR3 is 16 residues. Trimming removed 2 bases from V and 2 bases from J; junction bases left unmatched: 4. As DNA, the CDR3 is TGTGCCAGCAGCTTACGGACTAGCGGGGTCCCCTACGAGCAGTACTTC. This encodes CASSLRTSGVPYEQYF.

The genes are TRBV7-9 and TRBJ2-3, with TRBD2 matching 9 bases. The CDR3 has 17 amino acids. The germline CDR1 and CDR2 sequences are SEHNR and FQNEAQ (reference sequence). V lost 5 bases, J lost 0 bases, and 9 bases stayed unmatched. CDR3 bases: TGTGCCAGCAGCCAAAACAGCGGGGGGACTAGCACAGATACGCAGTATTTT. It yields the protein CASSQNSGGTSTDTQYF.

In regard to this clonotype: At one of its ends the junction is not consistent with the germline gene, which may arise from a read error. CDR3 nucleotides: TGTGCCAACAGCTTGGCAACTGGGTTTTGGCAGTACTTC. Translated: CANSLATGFWQYF. The V and J genes are TRBV5-6 and TRBJ2-7; D is unclear. The CDR3 totals 13 residues. Germline assignment: CDR1 SGHDT and CDR2 YYEEEE. Full variable domain (missing parts from reference TRBV5-6 and TRBJ2-7): DAGVTQSPTHLIKTRGQQVTLRCSPKSGHDTVSWYQQALGQGPQFIFQYYEEEERQRGNFPDRFSGHQFPNYSSELNVNALLLGDSALYLCANSLATGFWQYFGPGTRLTVT.

The table lists this clonotype with a count of one. Lacking the conserved final phenylalanine or tryptophan, this CDR3 likely reflects a read error. This rearrangement joins TRBV6-1 to TRBJ2-3; D may be TRBD2 (5 bases). The germline gives CDR1 MNHNS, CDR2 SASEGT. The CDR3 length is 16 residues. V shed 3 bases and J shed 4 bases, with 17 bases lying between them. DNA of the CDR3: TGTGCCAGCAGTGACCCTCGACTGGCGGGCGCAGATACGCAGTATTCT. Translated: CASSDPRLAGADTQYS.

This clonotype was seen only once. At one end, the junction sequence differs from germline, possibly due to a read error. The genes are TRBV11-2 and TRBJ2-7; D unresolved. The germline V gene has CDR1 SGHAT and CDR2 FQNNGV. The CDR3 consists of 15 residues. The CDR3 region is CASSLGLGRSCEQYF. The CDR3 DNA reads TGTGCCAGCAGCTTAGGATTAGGACGGTCTTGCGAGCAGTATTTC.